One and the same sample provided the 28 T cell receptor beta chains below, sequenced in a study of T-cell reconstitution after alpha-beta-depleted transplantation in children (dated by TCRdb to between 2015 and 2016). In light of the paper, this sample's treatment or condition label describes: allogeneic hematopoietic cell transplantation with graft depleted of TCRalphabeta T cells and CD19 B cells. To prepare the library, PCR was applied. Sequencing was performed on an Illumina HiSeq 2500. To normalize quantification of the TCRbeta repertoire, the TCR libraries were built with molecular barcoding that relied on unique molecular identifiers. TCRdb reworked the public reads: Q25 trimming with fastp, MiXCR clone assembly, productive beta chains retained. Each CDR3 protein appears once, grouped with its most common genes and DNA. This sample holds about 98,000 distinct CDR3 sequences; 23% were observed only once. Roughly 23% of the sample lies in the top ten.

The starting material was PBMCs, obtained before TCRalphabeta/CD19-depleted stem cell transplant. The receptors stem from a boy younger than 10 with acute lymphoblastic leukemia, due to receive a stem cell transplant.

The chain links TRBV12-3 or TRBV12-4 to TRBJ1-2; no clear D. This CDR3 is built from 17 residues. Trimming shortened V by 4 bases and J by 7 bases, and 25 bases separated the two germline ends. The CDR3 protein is CASSSFNPNDGVGGYTF. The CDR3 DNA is TGTGCCAGCAGTTCTTTTAACCCGAACGACGGGGTTGGTGGCTACACCTTC.

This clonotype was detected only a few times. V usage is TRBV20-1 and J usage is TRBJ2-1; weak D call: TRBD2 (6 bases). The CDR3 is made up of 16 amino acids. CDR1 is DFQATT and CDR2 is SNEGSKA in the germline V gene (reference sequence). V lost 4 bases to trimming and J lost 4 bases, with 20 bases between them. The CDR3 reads CSAIKISGGDYNEQFF. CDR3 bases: TGCAGTGCTATCAAAATTAGCGGAGGGGATTACAATGAGCAGTTCTTC.

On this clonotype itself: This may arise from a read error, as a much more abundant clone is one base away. The CDR3 DNA sequence: TGTGCCAGCTCCCATGGGGCTAGCGGAGGGTTTAGCTCCTACAATGAGCAGTTCTTC. Protein: CASSHGASGGFSSYNEQFF. This rearrangement joins TRBV12-3 or TRBV12-4 to TRBJ2-1; TRBD2 aligns across 7 bases. The CDR3 is 19 residues long. V trimming: 8 bases; J trimming: 0 bases; junction bases outside the gene matches: 19.

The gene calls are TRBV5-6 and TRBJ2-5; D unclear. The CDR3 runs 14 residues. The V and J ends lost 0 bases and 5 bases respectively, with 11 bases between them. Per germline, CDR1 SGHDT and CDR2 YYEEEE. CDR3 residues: CASSLVAAWETQYF. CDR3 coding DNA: TGTGCCAGCAGCTTGGTGGCAGCCTGGGAGACCCAGTACTTC.

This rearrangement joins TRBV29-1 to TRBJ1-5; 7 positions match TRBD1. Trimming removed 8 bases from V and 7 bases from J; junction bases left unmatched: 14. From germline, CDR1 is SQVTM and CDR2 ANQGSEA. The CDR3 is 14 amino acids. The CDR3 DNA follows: TGCAGCATCCGAACAGGGGAACAGGCACAGCCCCAGCATTTT. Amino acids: CSIRTGEQAQPQHF.

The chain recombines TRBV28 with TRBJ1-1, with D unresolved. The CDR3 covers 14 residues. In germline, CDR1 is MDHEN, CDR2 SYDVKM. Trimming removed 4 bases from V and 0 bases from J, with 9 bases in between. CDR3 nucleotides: TGTGCCAGCAGTTATCCCTACATGAACACTGAAGCTTTCTTT. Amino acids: CASSYPYMNTEAFF.

For the CDR3, the DNA is TGTGCCAGCAGCAACAGACAGACTAACTATGGCTACACCTTC. Translated: CASSNRQTNYGYTF. This rearrangement joins TRBV28 to TRBJ1-2; TRBD1 is a possible D gene (5 bases). The germline V gene has CDR1 MDHEN and CDR2 SYDVKM. The CDR3 runs 14 residues. V was cut by 6 bases and J by 0 bases, with 11 bases left in between.

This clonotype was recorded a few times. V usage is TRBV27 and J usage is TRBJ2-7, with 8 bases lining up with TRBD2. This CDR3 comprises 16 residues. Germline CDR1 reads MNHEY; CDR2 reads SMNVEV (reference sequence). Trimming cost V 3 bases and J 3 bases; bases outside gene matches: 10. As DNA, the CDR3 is TGTGCCAGCAGTTTGGCGGGAGGCCCCCTTATCTACGAGCAGTACTTC. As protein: CASSLAGGPLIYEQYF.

The CDR3 DNA reads TGCGCCAGCAGTTCCGGGACTAGCGGAGGGGCCGAAGATACGCAGTATTTT. It codes for CASSSGTSGGAEDTQYF. The chain links TRBV5-1 to TRBJ2-3, with 11 positions matching TRBD2. The CDR3 loop spans 17 amino acids. Germline-derived CDR1 and CDR2 are SGHRS and YFSETQ. V gave up 5 bases and J gave up 5 bases; unmatched junction bases: 13.

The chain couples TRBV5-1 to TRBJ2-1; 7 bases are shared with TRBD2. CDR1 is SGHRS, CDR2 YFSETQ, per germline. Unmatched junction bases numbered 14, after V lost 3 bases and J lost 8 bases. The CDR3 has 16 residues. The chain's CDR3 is CASSWAPSGGADEQFF. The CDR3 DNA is TGCGCCAGCAGCTGGGCACCTAGCGGAGGGGCGGATGAGCAGTTCTTC.

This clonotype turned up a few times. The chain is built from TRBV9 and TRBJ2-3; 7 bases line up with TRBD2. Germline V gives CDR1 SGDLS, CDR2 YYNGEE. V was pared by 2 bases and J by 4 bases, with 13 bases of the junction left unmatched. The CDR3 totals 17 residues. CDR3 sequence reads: CASSVPSGGASADTQYF. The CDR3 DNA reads TGTGCCAGCAGCGTCCCTAGCGGAGGGGCCAGTGCAGATACGCAGTATTTT.

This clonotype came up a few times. This CDR3 reads CASSQTGAAYEQYF. DNA of the CDR3: TGCGCCAGCAGCCAGACAGGGGCGGCCTACGAGCAGTACTTC. The V call is TRBV5-1, the J call TRBJ2-7, with 8 bases lining up with TRBD1. Germline loops: CDR1 SGHRS, CDR2 YFSETQ. This CDR3 is 14 amino acids long. The junction had 5 bases not matched to a gene; V was cut back by 4 bases and J by 2 bases.

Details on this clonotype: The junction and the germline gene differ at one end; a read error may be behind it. The CDR3 coding sequence is TGCAGTGCTAGATTGGGGGGGACTCGAAGTGTTTTT. Amino acids: CSARLGGTRSVF. The gene calls are TRBV20-1 and TRBJ2-3, with TRBD2 matching over 7 bases. The germline V gene encodes CDR1 DFQATT and CDR2 SNEGSKA (reference sequence). The CDR3 has 12 amino acids.

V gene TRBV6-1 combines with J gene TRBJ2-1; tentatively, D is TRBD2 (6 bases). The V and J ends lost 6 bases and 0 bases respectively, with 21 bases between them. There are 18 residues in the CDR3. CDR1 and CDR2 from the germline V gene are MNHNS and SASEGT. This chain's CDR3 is CASSPLGAEDYSYNEQFF. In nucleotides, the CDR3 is TGTGCCAGCAGCCCCCTCGGAGCGGAGGACTACTCCTACAATGAGCAGTTCTTC.

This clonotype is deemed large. CDR3 nucleotide sequence: TGTGCCAGCAGTTTCGGGACAGGGAACAATGAGCAGTTCTTC. Translating it yields CASSFGTGNNEQFF. V usage is TRBV27 and J usage is TRBJ2-1; 9 bases are shared with TRBD1. CDR1 MNHEY and CDR2 SMNVEV come from the germline V gene (reference sequence). The CDR3 runs to 14 residues. The trim removed 3 bases at V and 5 bases at J, leaving 2 bases unmatched.

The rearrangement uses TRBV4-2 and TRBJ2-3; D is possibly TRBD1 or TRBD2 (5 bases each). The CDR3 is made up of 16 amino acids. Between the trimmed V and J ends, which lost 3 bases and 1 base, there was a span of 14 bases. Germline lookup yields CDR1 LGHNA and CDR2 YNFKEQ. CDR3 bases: TGTGCCAGCAGCCATGATACGGGGACCGGCACAGATACGCAGTATTTT. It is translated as CASSHDTGTGTDTQYF.

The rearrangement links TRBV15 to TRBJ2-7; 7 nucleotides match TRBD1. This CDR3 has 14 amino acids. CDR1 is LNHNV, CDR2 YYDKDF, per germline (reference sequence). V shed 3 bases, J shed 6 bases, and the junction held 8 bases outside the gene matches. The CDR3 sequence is CATSRDRKVREQYF. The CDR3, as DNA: TGTGCCACCAGCAGGGACAGGAAAGTGCGCGAGCAGTACTTC.

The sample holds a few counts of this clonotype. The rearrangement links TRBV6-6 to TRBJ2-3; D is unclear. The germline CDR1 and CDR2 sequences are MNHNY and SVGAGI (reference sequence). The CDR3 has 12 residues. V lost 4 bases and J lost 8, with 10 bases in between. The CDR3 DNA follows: TGTGCCAGCAGTTTCCCCGGTTCTACGCAGTATTTT. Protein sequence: CASSFPGSTQYF.

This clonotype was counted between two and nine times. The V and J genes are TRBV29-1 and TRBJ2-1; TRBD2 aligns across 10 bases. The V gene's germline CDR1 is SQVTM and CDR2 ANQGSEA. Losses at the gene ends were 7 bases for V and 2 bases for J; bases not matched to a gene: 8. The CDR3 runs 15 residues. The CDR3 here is CSADSGRPPYNEQFF. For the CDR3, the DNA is TGCAGCGCGGATAGCGGGAGGCCCCCCTACAATGAGCAGTTCTTC.

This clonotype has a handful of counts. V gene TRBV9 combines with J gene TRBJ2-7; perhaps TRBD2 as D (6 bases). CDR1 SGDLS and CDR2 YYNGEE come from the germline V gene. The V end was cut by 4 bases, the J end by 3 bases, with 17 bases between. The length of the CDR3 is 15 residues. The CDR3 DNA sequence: TGTGCCAGCAGCATCGCCGGGACTCAAGGCTACGAGCAGTACTTC. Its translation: CASSIAGTQGYEQYF.

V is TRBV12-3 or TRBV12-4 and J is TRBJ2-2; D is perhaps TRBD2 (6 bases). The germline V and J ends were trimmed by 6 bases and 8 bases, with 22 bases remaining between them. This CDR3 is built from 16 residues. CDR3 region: CASSPPGEELTGELFF. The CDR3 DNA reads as TGTGCCAGCAGCCCCCCCGGGGAGGAACTTACGGGGGAGCTGTTTTTT.

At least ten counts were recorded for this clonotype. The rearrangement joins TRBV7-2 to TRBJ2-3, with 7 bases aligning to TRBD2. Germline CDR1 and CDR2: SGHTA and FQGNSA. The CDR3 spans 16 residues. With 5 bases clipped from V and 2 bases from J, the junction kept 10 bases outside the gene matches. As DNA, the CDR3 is TGTGCCAGCAGCGCTCGGGGGGAGGGACCCACAGATACGCAGTATTTT. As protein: CASSARGEGPTDTQYF.

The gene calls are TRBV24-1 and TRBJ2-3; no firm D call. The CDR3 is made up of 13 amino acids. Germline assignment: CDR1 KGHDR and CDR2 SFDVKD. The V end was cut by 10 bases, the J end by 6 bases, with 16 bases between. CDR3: CATALVGMDTQYF. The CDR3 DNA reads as TGTGCCACGGCCTTGGTAGGCATGGATACGCAGTATTTT.

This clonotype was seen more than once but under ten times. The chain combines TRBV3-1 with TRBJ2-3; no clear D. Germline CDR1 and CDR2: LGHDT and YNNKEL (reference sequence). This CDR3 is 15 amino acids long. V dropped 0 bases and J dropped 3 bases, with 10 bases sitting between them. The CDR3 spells CASSQDGAETDTQYF. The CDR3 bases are TGTGCCAGCAGCCAAGATGGCGCGGAGACAGATACGCAGTATTTT.

CDR3 sequence reads: CASSWRYNEQFF. The DNA of the CDR3 is TGTGCCAGCAGTTGGAGATACAATGAGCAGTTCTTC. The chain employs TRBV12-3 or TRBV12-4 and TRBJ2-1; D ambiguous. The CDR3 is made up of 12 amino acids. The ends were cut back, 4 bases at V and 4 bases at J, with 5 bases in the middle.

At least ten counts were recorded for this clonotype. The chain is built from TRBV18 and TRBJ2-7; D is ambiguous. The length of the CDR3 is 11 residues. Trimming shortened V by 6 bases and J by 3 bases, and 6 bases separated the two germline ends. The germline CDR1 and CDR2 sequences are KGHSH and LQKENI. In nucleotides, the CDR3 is TGTGCCAGCTCGCCCGACTACGAGCAGTACTTC. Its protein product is CASSPDYEQYF.

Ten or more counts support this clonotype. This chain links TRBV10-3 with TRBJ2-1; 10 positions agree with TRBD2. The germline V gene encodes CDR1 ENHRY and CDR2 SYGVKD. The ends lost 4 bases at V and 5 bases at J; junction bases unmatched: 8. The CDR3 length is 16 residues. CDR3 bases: TGTGCCATCAGTGGGACTAGCGGAGGGGCCGACAATGAGCAGTTCTTC. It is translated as CAISGTSGGADNEQFF.

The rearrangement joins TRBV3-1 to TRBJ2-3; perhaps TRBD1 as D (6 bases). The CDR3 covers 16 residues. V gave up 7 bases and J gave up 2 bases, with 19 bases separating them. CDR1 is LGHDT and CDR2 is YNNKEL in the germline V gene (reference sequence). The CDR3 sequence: CASNQGGRGFTDTQYF. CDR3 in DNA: TGTGCCAGCAATCAAGGGGGTCGCGGATTCACAGATACGCAGTATTTT.